This T cell receptor beta chain came from a study of T cell clonality in common variable immunodeficiency. Findings of the study overall: Patient heterogeneity in the CVID cohort limited correlations between repertoire features and clinical complications. Fewer deletions and N-nucleotide insertions were reportedly seen in common variable immunodeficiency TCR beta sequences.

This clone appeared many times. What it binds is not known. The read ends 3 residues before the CDR3 terminus; that terminus is restored from the germline J gene. Control and CVID samples contributed equal amounts of genomic DNA. Assay: immunoSEQ multiplex PCR; the TCRdb copy retains only in-frame clones and omits some. This sample carries under 65,000 clones and no singletons, and around 0.84% goes to the top ten. The CDR3 is 15 residues long. Trimming took 4 bases from V and 3 from J, leaving 16 bases between them. Germline-derived CDR1 and CDR2 are SGHDT and YYEEEE. Blood samples were heparinized, 5 to 8 ml per donor.

The rearrangement uses TRBV5-6 and TRBJ1-1; no definite D call. The sequence derives from a person aged 18 to 75 in good health. Sample: peripheral blood mononuclear cells. CDR3 sequence reads: CASSTFGQAYTEAFF. The sequenced part of the CDR3 DNA is TGTGCCAGCAGCACATTCGGTCAGGCTTACACTGAA.